This T cell receptor beta chain comes out of a study of control samples from healthy donors and cancer patients. This CDR3 is built from 13 residues. Trimming took off 2 bases at V and 6 bases at J, with 8 bases between the two ends. Germline CDR1 and CDR2: SEHNR and FQNEAQ (reference sequence). Clones were sequenced by immunoSEQ multiplex PCR, and TCRdb holds only the in-frame ones, with some missing. The data show 150,000 to 200,000 clones, about 90% seen once. What was sequenced was blood. This TCR was recovered from a man younger than 45 in good health. The V and J genes are TRBV7-9 and TRBJ2-1, with D possibly being TRBD1 (5 bases). The CDR3 loop reads CASSLLRGNEQFF. The CDR3 region has the DNA TGTGCCAGCAGCTTACTAAGGGGCAATGAGCAGTTCTTC.